Here is one T cell receptor (beta chain) with its context. Its antigen is still unknown. Base-call qualities are not available, and no considerably larger clone is one nucleotide away. TCR beta CDR3 regions were amplified from RNA transcripts for repertoire sequencing. A first-round RT-PCR used HTBI primers with the Qiagen OneStep RT-PCR kit, followed by a second-round multiplex PCR, size selection and purification. The libraries underwent paired-end sequencing with 100 bp reads on an Illumina HiSeq2000. On the authors' methods: SOAPnuke was used to process the reads, throwing out any read that had adapters, had uncalled bases, had a mean Phred below 15, or lacked an exact constant-primer or identifier match. COPE v1.2.5 was used to merge high-quality paired reads. Each unique nucleotide sequence was treated as a clonotype, and MiTCR v1.1 was used to align the clonotypes to the IMGT TRB V, D and J references. Analysis was restricted to V-J combinations with a frequency above 0.0001, which covered just over 98% of repertoires. For each V-J combination, a TCR clonal expansion and chaos score was defined as F50 clonal expansion divided by the chaos observed in the TCRdist matrix. Welch's t-statistics and random forest were used to reduce features to about a dozen V-J combinations, which were fed into a naive Bayes classifier. Thyroid-blood repertoire similarity was quantified with the Morisita-Horn index. The raw public reads went through TCRdb reprocessing: fastp at Q25, MiXCR clone calling, in-frame beta chains kept. One record per CDR3 amino acid sequence lists the most common genes and DNA. The V and J calls and clone size are TCRdb's, not the authors'. The sample table holds 660,000 or so distinct CDR3 sequences, of which roughly 39% were seen once. The ten largest clones add up to over 2.5% of the sample.

The sample originates from a study of Graves' ophthalmopathy and Graves' hyperthyroidism (dated by TCRdb to 2017 to 2018). Study-wide context: Peripheral blood was collected at initial diagnosis, before any treatment. To tell Graves' ophthalmopathy apart from Graves' hyperthyroidism, and to predict which patients would progress to ophthalmopathy, the study relied on TCR beta repertoire signatures. In total, around 140 blood samples were TCR-sequenced: 43 ophthalmopathy, some 80 hyperthyroidism and about 17 hyperthyroidism-to-ophthalmopathy patients. To explore V-J signatures that separate ophthalmopathy from hyperthyroidism, a discovery set of more than 95 patients was enrolled, consisting of 40 to 45 with ophthalmopathy and about 60 with stable hyperthyroidism. An independent validation cohort was composed of some 18 hyperthyroidism patients and around 16 patients who later progressed from hyperthyroidism to ophthalmopathy. T-cell repertoires of thyroid tissue and blood were compared in five or six hyperthyroidism patients. Following sample collection, hyperthyroidism patients were given methimazole at a starting dose of 30 mg daily, and ophthalmopathy patients were given high-dose intravenous methylprednisolone.

Patients with ophthalmopathy had moderately to severely active disease, with a Clinical Activity Score of 3 or more, a NOSPECS grade of 4 or more, and a disease duration of less than 3 months. Patients with other autoimmune diseases, uncontrolled infections, pregnancy or lactation were excluded from the study. Diagnosis was based on clinical symptoms, serum thyroxine, TRAb, thyroid ultrasound and orbital computed tomography. PBMCs were isolated from more than 9 ml of fresh peripheral blood by Ficoll-Paque density gradient centrifugation. Trizol reagent was used to extract the total RNA, and its quality was then checked on an Agilent 2100 Bioanalyzer. What the study reported, not specific to this receptor: Most expanded thyroid clonotypes with a frequency above 0.001 also appeared in blood, which suggests that blood repertoires may reflect the immune response in the thyroid. In validation, the model predicted ophthalmopathy progression with about 71% sensitivity and 72% to 80% specificity; some twelve predicted patients were CT-confirmed with GO in a median of approximately 6.5 months. In cross-validation, the 13-signature model distinguished ophthalmopathy from stable hyperthyroidism with around 90% sensitivity and 81.08% specificity, while in the test set the corresponding values were approximately 80% and 75%. No statistical method was used to predetermine the sample size, and group allocation was not hidden from the investigators.

The CDR3 covers 13 residues, taking in both the cysteine and the phenylalanine. Only the CDR3 part of the read is kept: 39 bases, read in frame from the first base. After removal of 10 bases from V and 3 bases from J, the junction retains 7 bases not matched to a gene. CDR1 ENHRY and CDR2 SYGVKD are derived from the germline V gene. Sequencing input: peripheral blood. The sequence is built from TRBV10-3 and TRBJ1-2, with 8 central nucleotides matching TRBD1. The clonotype originates from an adult man with Graves' ophthalmopathy. The sequenced DNA is TGTGCCAGCAGGACGACAGGGGACTATGGCTACACCTTC. The translation is CASRTTGDYGYTF.